This T cell receptor beta chain emerged from a study of T cell changes during pregnancy in multiple sclerosis. Germline loops: CDR1 MNHEY, CDR2 SMNVEV (reference sequence). The CDR3 totals 15 residues. Trimming removed 6 bases from V and 4 bases from J; junction bases left unmatched: 10. Method: immunoSEQ multiplex PCR; TCRdb's copy keeps in-frame clones and lacks some. The data contain under 55,000 clones, roughly 95% of them singletons. The input for sequencing was CD4+ T cells from peripheral blood mononuclear cells, taken in the third trimester of pregnancy. The chain joins TRBV27 to TRBJ2-7, with 9 nucleotides matching TRBD1. The receptor comes from a female donor with multiple sclerosis, enrolled in a pregnancy study. The CDR3 DNA is TGTGCCAGCAGGCTTACCGGGACAGGGCCGTACGAGCAGTACTTC. Translating it yields CASRLTGTGPYEQYF.